Each of the 32 T cell receptor beta chains below was sequenced from the same sample in a study of CD8+CD57+ T cells in acquired aplastic anemia. CDR3 and TCR beta VDJ profiling relied on a genomic DNA template. TCRdb reprocessed the reads via MiXCR and lists one record per CDR3 protein. The repertoire holds some 140,000 distinct CDR3 sequences, with about 52% as singletons. All sequencing subjects had displayed CD8+CD57+ cell expansion on flow cytometry. The specimen sequenced was sorted CD4+, CD8+, or CD8+CD57+ T cells (not recorded which) from PBMCs. The receptors originated from a human donor with aplastic anemia.

This clonotype was detected ten times or more. This chain's CDR3 is CSARDRGTGSYEQYF. The CDR3 coding sequence is TGCAGTGCTAGAGATCGTGGGACAGGGTCCTACGAGCAGTACTTC. The chain links TRBV20-1 to TRBJ2-7, with 9 bases that match TRBD1. J gave up 1 base and V 0 bases, and 4 bases lay outside the gene matches. Germline CDR1 and CDR2: DFQATT and SNEGSKA (reference sequence). This CDR3 contains 15 residues.

This clonotype has just a few counts. The chain recombines TRBV18 with TRBJ1-2; TRBD1 matches at 7 bases. The length of the CDR3 is 15 residues. CDR1 and CDR2 from the germline V gene are KGHSH and LQKENI. The trim removed 4 bases at V and 4 bases at J, leaving 9 bases unmatched. In DNA form, the CDR3 reads TGTGCCAGCTCACAGATCGACAGGGATGTCTATGGCTACACCTTC. Residues: CASSQIDRDVYGYTF.

This clonotype was detected a few times. This chain links TRBV6-4 with TRBJ2-2; the D gene is possibly TRBD1 (5 bases). The CDR3 is 13 residues long. V dropped 4 bases and J dropped 4 bases, with 7 bases sitting between them. Germline assignment: CDR1 MRHNA and CDR2 SNTAGT. CDR3 loop: CASSVTGTGELFF. As DNA, the CDR3 is TGTGCCAGCAGTGTAACAGGCACCGGGGAGCTGTTTTTT.

The chain recombines TRBV7-9 with TRBJ2-7; D call uncertain. The germline V gene has CDR1 SEHNR and CDR2 FQNEAQ (reference sequence). The CDR3 runs to 12 residues. The V gene lost 5 bases and the J gene lost 5 bases, with 10 bases spanning the gap. The CDR3 coding sequence is TGTGCCAGCAGCCCCGCAGGAAACGAGCAGTACTTC. It translates to CASSPAGNEQYF.

This clonotype turned up a few times. The chain combines TRBV24-1 with TRBJ2-1, with D perhaps assigned TRBD1 or TRBD2 (6 bases each). The CDR3 consists of 15 residues. The V end lost 5 bases, the J end lost 7 bases, and 17 bases lay between the germline ends. The germline V gene encodes CDR1 KGHDR and CDR2 SFDVKD. In DNA, the CDR3 is TGTGCCACCAGTGTTGCCGGGGGCCCTTGGAATGAGCAGTTCTTC. This codes for CATSVAGGPWNEQFF.

Note on this clonotype: At one end, the junction sequence differs from germline, possibly due to a read error. The rearrangement links TRBV5-1 to TRBJ2-1; the match to TRBD1 covers 7 bases. CDR3 size: 17 residues. Germline CDR1 and CDR2: SGHRS and YFSETQ. This chain's CDR3 is CASSLELGTARNNEQLF. DNA for the CDR3: TGCGCCAGCAGCTTGGAGTTGGGGACAGCGCGAAACAATGAGCAGCTCTTC.

The sample holds a few counts of this clonotype. The V gene is TRBV24-1, the J gene TRBJ2-7; a weak D match, TRBD1 (6 bases). Germline V gene lookup returns CDR1 KGHDR and CDR2 SFDVKD. The length of the CDR3 is 13 residues. Trimming shortened V by 9 bases and J by 1 base, and 12 bases separated the two germline ends. CDR3 sequence (DNA): TGTGCCACCGAGGACAGTTTTTCCTACGAGCAGTACTTC. Translating it yields CATEDSFSYEQYF.

This clonotype appeared once. Being one base from a much bigger clone, this may be a read error. The V gene is TRBV11-1, the J gene TRBJ1-2, with 7 bases aligning to TRBD1. Looked up from germline, CDR1 is SGHAT and CDR2 is FQDESV (reference sequence). The CDR3 contains 16 residues. The CDR3 nucleotides read TGTGTCAGCAGCCCCCACCCAGGGACAGACGTCTATGGCTACACCTTC. Residues: CVSSPHPGTDVYGYTF.

Concerning this clonotype: The CDR3 carries no conserved terminal phenylalanine or tryptophan, so it likely arises from a read error. The rearrangement links TRBV29-1 to TRBJ1-1, with a weak D call TRBD1 (5 bases). The CDR3 is 15 residues long. Deletions cut 3 bases from V and 4 bases from J, with 18 bases between. Per the germline V gene, CDR1 is SQVTM and CDR2 is ANQGSEA. CDR3 in DNA: TGCAGCGTTGATCCCTACCTTGGGGGTAGCACTGAAGCTTTCCTT. It is translated as CSVDPYLGGSTEAFL.

The genes are TRBV2 and TRBJ2-7, with unresolved D. The CDR3 loop spans 10 amino acids. V was shortened by 9 bases and J by 2 bases, with 5 bases between the two germline ends. Germline CDR1 is SNHLY and CDR2 is FYNNEI. The CDR3 sequence: CASTTYEQYF. The CDR3 nucleotides are TGTGCCAGTACAACCTACGAGCAGTACTTC.

This clonotype has just one count. The chain combines TRBV10-1 with TRBJ2-7; 16 positions match TRBD2. This CDR3 contains 18 residues. Germline V gene sequence: CDR1 WNHNN, CDR2 SYGVQD (reference sequence). The V gene end was trimmed by 2 bases and the J gene end by 0 bases; junction bases not matched to a gene: 4. The DNA of the CDR3 is TGCGCCAGCAGTGAGACGGGGACTAGCGGGAGGGACTCCTACGAGCAGTACTTC. Translation gives CASSETGTSGRDSYEQYF.

This chain links TRBV6-4 with TRBJ2-3; 11 bases fit TRBD2. This CDR3 region has 14 residues. Unmatched junction bases numbered 6, after V lost 5 bases and J lost 8 bases. In germline, CDR1 is MRHNA, CDR2 SNTAGT. This chain's CDR3 is CASSRASGGSTQYF. CDR3 nucleotides: TGTGCCAGCAGTCGGGCTAGCGGGGGGAGTACGCAGTATTTT.

The chain employs TRBV5-1 and TRBJ2-7; the D gene is possibly TRBD1 (5 bases). This CDR3 has 14 amino acids. V gave up 4 bases and J gave up 1 base, with 12 bases separating them. Germline V CDR1 and CDR2: SGHRS, YFSETQ. CDR3 DNA sequence: TGCGCCAGCAGCCTTACGACAGAGTCCTACGAGCAGTACTTC. It translates to CASSLTTESYEQYF.

This clonotype was seen many times. The genes are TRBV10-3 and TRBJ1-2; D is unclear. The length of the CDR3 is 11 residues. Germline CDR1 is ENHRY and CDR2 is SYGVKD. Trimming cost V 6 bases and J 8 bases, with 10 bases left between them. The CDR3 region is CAIREVGGYTF. In DNA, the CDR3 is TGTGCCATCAGAGAGGTGGGAGGCTACACCTTC.

Concerning this clonotype itself: Its ends do not fully match the called genes, so a read error is possible. The chain's CDR3 is CASSEGAGGGYEQYF. The CDR3 bases are TGTGCCAGCAGTGAGGGGGCCGGGGGCGGGTACGAGCAGTACTTC. This chain joins TRBV10-3 and TRBJ2-7; possibly TRBD1 for D (7 bases). Germline CDR1 is ENHRY and CDR2 is SYGVKD. This CDR3 has 15 amino acids.

A few counts support this clonotype. V and J are TRBV6-1 and TRBJ2-1; 12 positions match TRBD2. Germline CDR1 is MNHNS and CDR2 is SASEGT. This CDR3 comprises 16 residues. V lost 7 bases, J lost 8 bases, and 12 bases stayed unmatched. The CDR3 sequence: CASNPTYLAGGDEQFF. The CDR3 DNA sequence: TGTGCCAGCAACCCTACTTACCTAGCGGGGGGGGATGAGCAGTTCTTC.

This clonotype was found many times. The chain employs TRBV6-4 and TRBJ2-3; 13 bases agree with TRBD2. The CDR3 runs to 16 residues. Trimming at V came to 2 bases and at J to 1 base, leaving 0 bases not matched to a gene. Germline V gene lookup returns CDR1 MRHNA and CDR2 SNTAGT. The chain's CDR3 is CASSDGLAGGTDTQYF. Written as DNA, the CDR3 is TGTGCCAGCAGTGACGGACTAGCGGGAGGCACAGATACGCAGTATTTT.

The sample holds many counts of this clonotype. This chain links TRBV15 with TRBJ2-7, with a tentative D call TRBD2 (5 bases). Trimming shortened V by 1 base and J by 6 bases, and 10 bases separated the two germline ends. The CDR3 length is 13 residues. Per germline, CDR1 LNHNV and CDR2 YYDKDF (reference sequence). This CDR3 is CATSRVGSVEQYF. The CDR3 DNA is TGTGCCACCAGCAGAGTAGGGAGCGTCGAGCAGTACTTC. Full variable domain (rest looked up from reference TRBV15 and TRBJ2-7): DAMVIQNPRYQVTQFGKPVTLSCSQTLNHNVMYWYQQKSSQAPKLLFHYYDKDFNNEADTPDNFQSRRPNTSFCFLDIRSPGLGDTAMYLCATSRVGSVEQYFGPGTRLTVT.

The chain couples TRBV4-2 to TRBJ2-1; D tentatively fits TRBD1 or TRBD2 (5 bases each). V gave up 4 bases and J gave up 7 bases, with 32 bases separating them. Per germline, CDR1 LGHNA and CDR2 YNFKEQ. This CDR3 comprises 20 residues. The CDR3 reads CASSPPPLGVLEAARNEQFF. The CDR3 bases are TGTGCCAGCAGCCCACCACCCCTGGGGGTCCTAGAGGCAGCGCGGAATGAGCAGTTCTTC.

The V call is TRBV6-1, the J call TRBJ2-7, with D possibly being TRBD2 (5 bases). This CDR3 spans 13 amino acids. The germline gives CDR1 MNHNS, CDR2 SASEGT. V dropped 7 bases and J dropped 7 bases, with 17 bases sitting between them. CDR3 region: CASTPPGRLEQYF. The CDR3 DNA reads as TGTGCCAGCACTCCCCCGGGCAGACTAGAGCAGTACTTC.

This sequence joins TRBV24-1 and TRBJ2-2; 10 nucleotides line up with TRBD1. This CDR3 comprises 14 residues. The trim removed 5 bases at V and 5 bases at J, leaving 1 base unmatched. Germline CDR1 is KGHDR and CDR2 is SFDVKD. The CDR3 region is CATSGTGGTGELFF. DNA for the CDR3: TGTGCCACCAGTGGGACAGGGGGGACCGGGGAGCTGTTTTTT.

In this sample, this clonotype turned up once. This sequence joins TRBV10-3 and TRBJ2-1; possibly TRBD2 for D (6 bases). The CDR3 length is 13 residues. With 11 bases removed from V and 0 bases from J, the gap between germline ends came to 11 bases. CDR1 ENHRY and CDR2 SYGVKD come from the germline V gene. CDR3 sequence reads: CASRTISYNEQFF. The CDR3 nucleotides read TGTGCCTCGAGGACTATCTCCTACAATGAGCAGTTCTTC.

In regard to this clonotype: A much larger clone sits a single nucleotide away, making a read error possible. Likely a read error: the CDR3 ends without its conserved phenylalanine or tryptophan. This chain links TRBV20-1 with TRBJ2-7, with 8 bases identical to TRBD1. This CDR3 contains 13 residues. The ends lost 2 bases at V and 1 base at J; junction bases unmatched: 1. Looked up from germline, CDR1 is DFQATT and CDR2 is SNEGSKA (reference sequence). CDR3 sequence: CSARRTGSYEQYL. In DNA form, the CDR3 reads TGCAGTGCTAGAAGGACAGGGTCCTACGAGCAGTACTTG.

The V gene is TRBV10-3, the J gene TRBJ1-1; 7 nucleotides align to TRBD1. The V segment lost 7 bases and the J segment 2 bases; nucleotides outside the gene matches: 7. CDR3 length equals 14 residues. The germline V gene has CDR1 ENHRY and CDR2 SYGVKD. CDR3 DNA sequence: TGTGCCATCAATCCGACAGGGAGCAACACTGAAGCTTTCTTT. Its translation is CAINPTGSNTEAFF.

The chain combines TRBV24-1 with TRBJ2-3; 10 bases align to TRBD2. The CDR3 consists of 15 residues. V was pared by 4 bases and J by 5 bases, with 5 bases of the junction left unmatched. Germline CDR1 KGHDR, CDR2 SFDVKD. The CDR3 DNA follows: TGTGCCACCAGTGACCCCGGGACTAGCGTAGATACGCAGTATTTT. This translates into CATSDPGTSVDTQYF.

This chain links TRBV15 with TRBJ2-5; 8 nucleotides line up with TRBD2. J lost 0 bases, V lost 4 bases, and 10 bases had no gene match. Per germline, CDR1 LNHNV and CDR2 YYDKDF (reference sequence). The CDR3 contains 17 residues. The CDR3 region is CATSKEAGGGDQETQYF. The CDR3 nucleotides are TGTGCCACCAGCAAAGAGGCCGGGGGGGGGGACCAAGAGACCCAGTACTTC. Using reference TRBV15 and TRBJ2-5 for the parts outside the CDR3, the full variable domain is DAMVIQNPRYQVTQFGKPVTLSCSQTLNHNVMYWYQQKSSQAPKLLFHYYDKDFNNEADTPDNFQSRRPNTSFCFLDIRSPGLGDTAMYLCATSKEAGGGDQETQYFGPGTRLLVL.

This clonotype was counted between two and nine times. The gene calls are TRBV2 and TRBJ1-2, with 10 bases fitting TRBD1. There are 13 residues in the CDR3. J was trimmed by 4 bases and V by 9 bases; bases with no gene match: 5. Germline values: CDR1 SNHLY, CDR2 FYNNEI. The CDR3 reads CARKGQGLYGYTF. The CDR3, as DNA: TGTGCCAGGAAGGGACAGGGGCTCTATGGCTACACCTTC. The full variable domain, its missing parts supplied by reference TRBV2 and TRBJ1-2, is EPEVTQTPSHQVTQMGQEVILRCVPISNHLYFYWYRQILGQKVEFLVSFYNNEISEKSEIFDDQFSVERPDGSNFTLKIRSTKLEDSAMYFCARKGQGLYGYTFGSGTRLTVV.

This clonotype appeared many times. CDR3 sequence (DNA): TGTGCTAGTGCCCTCTCCTACGAGCAGTACTTC. This encodes CASALSYEQYF. The V and J genes are TRBV12-5 and TRBJ2-7; D remains ambiguous. The germline gives CDR1 LGHNT, CDR2 FRNRAP. Trimming left V 7 bases short and J 0 bases short, with 4 bases between. The CDR3 spans 11 residues.

CDR3 bases: TGTGCCAGCAACCCACTCGGGGGCGGCGGCTACACCTTC. Its protein product is CASNPLGGGGYTF. The V call is TRBV19, the J call TRBJ1-2; a weak D match, TRBD1 (6 bases). Germline values: CDR1 LNHDA, CDR2 SQIVND (reference sequence). The CDR3 consists of 13 residues. Trimming took 9 bases from V and 8 from J, leaving 19 bases between them.

The gene calls are TRBV7-6 and TRBJ2-5; D call uncertain. CDR1 SGHVS and CDR2 FNYEAQ come from the germline V gene. V was clipped by 1 base and J by 3 bases, with 9 bases between them. The CDR3 is made up of 14 amino acids. Here the CDR3 DNA reads TGTGCCAGCAGCTTAGGGGTGGGGAAAGAGACCCAGTACTTC. Translated, it gives CASSLGVGKETQYF.

The chain joins TRBV24-1 to TRBJ2-2; D unresolved. The CDR3 is 13 amino acids. Trimming took 5 bases from V and 1 from J, leaving 4 bases between them. Looked up from germline, CDR1 is KGHDR and CDR2 is SFDVKD. CDR3 sequence: CATSVMNTGELFF. The CDR3 DNA follows: TGTGCCACCAGTGTTATGAACACCGGGGAGCTGTTTTTT.

This clonotype was counted ten times or more. V gene TRBV11-2 combines with J gene TRBJ2-1; the match to TRBD1 covers 7 bases. With 5 bases clipped from V and 3 bases from J, the junction kept 10 bases outside the gene matches. The CDR3 is 16 residues long. Germline V gene sequence: CDR1 SGHAT, CDR2 FQNNGV. CDR3 bases: TGTGCCAGCAGCCCCGACGTAGGGGGCGACTACAATGAGCAGTTCTTC. Translated, it gives CASSPDVGGDYNEQFF.